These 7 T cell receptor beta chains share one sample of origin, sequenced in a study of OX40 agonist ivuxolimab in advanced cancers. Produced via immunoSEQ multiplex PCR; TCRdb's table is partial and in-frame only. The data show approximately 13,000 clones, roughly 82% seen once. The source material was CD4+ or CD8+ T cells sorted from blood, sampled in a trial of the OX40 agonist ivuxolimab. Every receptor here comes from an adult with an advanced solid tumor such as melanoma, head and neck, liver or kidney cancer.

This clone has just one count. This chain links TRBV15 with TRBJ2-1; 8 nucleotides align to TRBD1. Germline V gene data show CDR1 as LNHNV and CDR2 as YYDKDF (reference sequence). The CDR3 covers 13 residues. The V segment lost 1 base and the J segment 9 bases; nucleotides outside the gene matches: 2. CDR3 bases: TGTGCCACCAGCAGAGTCAGGGGGCTTGAGCAGTTCTTC. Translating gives CATSRVRGLEQFF. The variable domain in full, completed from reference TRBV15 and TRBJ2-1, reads DAMVIQNPRYQVTQFGKPVTLSCSQTLNHNVMYWYQQKSSQAPKLLFHYYDKDFNNEADTPDNFQSRRPNTSFCFLDIRSPGLGDTAMYLCATSRVRGLEQFFGPGTRLTVL.

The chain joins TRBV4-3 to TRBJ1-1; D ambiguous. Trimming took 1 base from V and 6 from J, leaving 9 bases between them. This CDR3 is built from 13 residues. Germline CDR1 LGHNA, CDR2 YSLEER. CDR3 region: CASSQGWSAEAFF. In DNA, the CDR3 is TGCGCCAGCAGCCAAGGGTGGAGCGCTGAAGCTTTCTTT.

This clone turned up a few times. CDR3 sequence: CASSDYRDVGELFF. CDR3 DNA: TGTGCCAGCAGTGACTACAGGGATGTCGGGGAGCTGTTTTTT. The V gene is TRBV6-1, the J gene TRBJ2-2, with D possibly matching TRBD1 (6 bases). V lost 3 bases to trimming and J lost 7 bases, with 12 bases between them. This CDR3 has 14 residues. CDR1 is MNHNS, CDR2 SASEGT, per germline.

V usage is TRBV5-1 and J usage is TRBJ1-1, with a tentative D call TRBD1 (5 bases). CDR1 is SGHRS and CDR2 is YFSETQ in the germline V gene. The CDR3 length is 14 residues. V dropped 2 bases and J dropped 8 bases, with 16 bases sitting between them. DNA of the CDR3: TGCGCCAGCAGCTTCTCCGGGACCTTCATGGAAGCTTTCTTT. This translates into CASSFSGTFMEAFF.

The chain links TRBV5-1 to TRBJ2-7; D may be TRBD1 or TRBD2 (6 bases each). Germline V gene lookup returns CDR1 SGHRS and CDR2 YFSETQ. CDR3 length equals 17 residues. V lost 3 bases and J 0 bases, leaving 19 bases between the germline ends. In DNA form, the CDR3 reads TGCGCCAGCAGCTCGGGACCCGGGGGCTTCAGCTCCTACGAGCAGTACTTC. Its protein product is CASSSGPGGFSSYEQYF.

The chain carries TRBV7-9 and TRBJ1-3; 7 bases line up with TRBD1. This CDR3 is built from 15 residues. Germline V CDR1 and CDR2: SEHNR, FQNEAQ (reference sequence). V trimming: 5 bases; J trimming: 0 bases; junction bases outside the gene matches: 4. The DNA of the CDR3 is TGTGCCAGCAGCACAGGGGACCTCTCTGGAAACACCATATATTTT. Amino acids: CASSTGDLSGNTIYF.

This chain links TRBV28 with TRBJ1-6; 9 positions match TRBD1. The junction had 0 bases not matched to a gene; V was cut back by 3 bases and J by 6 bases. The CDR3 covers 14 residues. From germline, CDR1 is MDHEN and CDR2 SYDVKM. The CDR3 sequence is CASSLTGGNSPLHF. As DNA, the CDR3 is TGTGCCAGCAGTTTGACAGGGGGTAATTCACCCCTCCACTTT.